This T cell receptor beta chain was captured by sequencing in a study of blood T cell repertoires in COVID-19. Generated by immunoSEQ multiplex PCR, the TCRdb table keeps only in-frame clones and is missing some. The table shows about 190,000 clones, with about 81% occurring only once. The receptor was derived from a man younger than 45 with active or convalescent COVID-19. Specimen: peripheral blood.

For the CDR3, the DNA is TGTGCCAGCAGATCAGACACGGAGGGGGAAGCTTTCTTT. As protein: CASRSDTEGEAFF. The chain joins TRBV12-3 or TRBV12-4 to TRBJ1-1, with TRBD1 as a possible D gene (5 bases). CDR3 size: 13 residues. V lost 6 bases, J lost 8 bases, and 16 bases lay in between.